Detailed here is one TCR beta chain. Its antigen is currently not known. Base qualities were left out, and no much larger clone turns up one base away. The data were taken from a study of cytomegalovirus exposure and HLA in healthy donors (TCRdb year 2017). As for the study more broadly: An earlier analysis of approximately 590 of the donors reported 250 to 350 Gb of sequence data and 100 million to 130 million unique TCR beta sequences from some 180 million T cells. About 280 gigabases of sequencing data and 70 million to 85 million unique TCR sequences were included in an early release covering roughly 700 HLA-typed donors. Of the approximately 400 genotyped donors, over 70% fell in the genetic ancestry cluster associated with self-reported Caucasian donors. The study was designed to test whether signatures of past pathogen exposure could be identified by cataloging public T cell receptors. The study profiled the T cell repertoires of hundreds of subjects by immunosequencing and related them to cytomegalovirus serostatus. Along with the approximately 700-subject first cohort, a separate validation cohort of over a hundred different subjects was used. High-throughput TCR immunosequencing, statistical association of individual TCRs with disease status, and machine learning were combined to predict cytomegalovirus infection status. To study patterns of TCR occurrence, a later analysis re-analyzed previously published TCR beta repertoires from 666 donors and added high-resolution HLA genotyping. The later analysis used no new phenotypic data to find candidate immune exposures, relying instead on TCR beta sequences and their occurrence across donors. An earlier analysis of approximately 500 of the donors applied high-throughput TCR beta sequencing to assess whether each TCR beta V gene segment acted as functional or pseudogenic. Donor age, sex, ethnicity and CMV serostatus were compiled together with the repertoire data. A later genetic analysis used genome-wide SNP genotypes for 398 of the 666 donors, treating that subset as a discovery cohort. Every repertoire in the discovery cohort had been generated on one and the same sequencing platform. Class I and class II HLA loci were covered by the typing at four-digit resolution. The number of donors typed differed by locus, with roughly 620-640 for A, B, C, DRB1 and DQB1, over 500 for DQA1, about 610 for DPA1, and around 430 for DPB1. Roughly 5 DR-DQ haplotypes were handled as single units for association and clustering, since linkage in the cohort was strong. Across under 500 genotyped donors of the cohort, an average of about 240,000 unique TCR beta nucleotide sequences per donor were sequenced, and 15% to 20% of those sequences were non-productive. On the study overall, not on this receptor specifically: The authors suggested that the approach could potentially be generalized to other disease states and immunological phenotypes. In a later analysis, HLA-associated TCR beta chains showed more clonal expansion and lower generation probabilities than non-associated chains that were equally common. Immune exposure information for the cohort was limited to CMV serostatus. Correlated functional status among segregating V segments might be attributable to linkage disequilibrium, but an unknown experimental factor could not be ruled out. An association between a missense DCLRE1C variant and V-gene and J-gene trimming of TCR beta chains was found in a later genetic analysis and replicated in an independent cohort. In an earlier analysis of 587 of the donors, most TCR beta V segments appeared in productive rearrangements about 87% or about 30% of the time, broadly matching IMGT annotations. Most TCR sequences were seen in very few donors, while some public TCRs were found in many individuals. The classifier was reported to diagnose cytomegalovirus status with high specificity and sensitivity in both the original cohort and the validation cohort. In vitro tests confirmed that a few of the cytomegalovirus-associated TCR beta chains recognize cytomegalovirus antigens. In a later analysis, several top co-occurrence clusters were reported to appear linked to parvovirus B19, influenza, CMV and Epstein-Barr virus. HLA typing was unavailable for some donors at each locus, so association tests used only the typed subset. The study gave a list of about 170 TCR beta chains associated with cytomegalovirus. In a later genetic analysis, fewer N-insertions in productive TCRs were reported among donors in an Asian-associated ancestry cluster than the approximately 710-donor mean. In a later analysis, 16,951 TCR beta sequences were associated with specific HLA alleles at a false discovery rate of 0.05. A cluster of highly shared sequence variants was judged likely to be a technical artifact of the sequencing pipeline. When HLA alleles, especially DR and DQ, strongly co-occurred, attributing TCR associations to individual alleles was difficult. A later analysis found that most CMV-associated TCR beta chains appeared HLA-restricted, with HLA associations seemingly driven largely by CMV exposure. In a later analysis, TCR association rates were found to vary across HLA loci, with the most associated TCRs seen for DRB1 alleles and the fewest for HLA-C alleles. This cohort had only TCR beta chains sequenced, and the lack of alpha or paired-chain data limited which features could be detected. Sequencing depth was assumed to be roughly uniform across donors in the presence/absence analyses, though that assumption may not hold. Because the 87-base-pair reads could not distinguish some IMGT-functional V segments, including TRBV6-2 and TRBV6-3, those segments were excluded. Roughly 15 rarely observed V segments, including chromosome 9 orphons, were excluded from the earlier analysis of a few hundred of the donors because counts were too low. A further reported finding was that TCR beta sequences accurately predicted the HLA-A and HLA-B alleles for most subjects in the first cohort.

The CDR3 measures 15 amino acids from cysteine to phenylalanine. Of all the DNA, just the CDR3 is kept, 45 bases in frame from base 1. V is pared back by 6 bases and J by 5 bases, with 19 bases lying between the germline termini. CDR1 and CDR2 (ENHRY, SYGVKD) derive from the germline V gene. Receptor libraries were prepared by the immunoSEQ multiplex PCR assay. A mixture of 60 forward primers for TCR Vbeta segments and 13 reverse primers for TCR Jbeta segments was used in the multiplex PCR. The CDR3 region of rearranged TCR beta genes was amplified from genomic DNA with a multiplex PCR assay. The amplified TCR beta libraries were sequenced on the Illumina HiSeq System as 87-base-pair reads. The authors' pipeline ran thus. A later analysis counted approximately 74 million unique TCR beta chains across the 550 to 700 repertoires, and approximately 11 million of these chains were shared by at least two donors. A nearest-neighbor algorithm error-corrected the raw reads and collapsed the reads into unique sequences, merging closely related sequences to remove PCR and sequencing errors. To assign V, D and J gene segments, CDR3 sequences were aligned to IMGT reference sequences. For a sequence to be retained, a match of at least six nucleotides to both a V gene segment and a J gene segment was required. A rearrangement was called productive if the CDR3 had no stop codons and remained in frame with V and J, and every other rearrangement was called non-productive. CDR3 was defined by IMGT convention, running from the second conserved V-encoded cysteine to the conserved J-encoded phenylalanine. Sequences without an unambiguous match to a single V gene segment were excluded from the earlier analysis of several hundred of the donors. In an earlier analysis of a few hundred of the donors, V segments were called functional above 56.7% productive rearrangements and were called segregating when the between-donor standard deviation exceeded 5%. A statistical classification framework was developed to diagnose cytomegalovirus status using the catalog of TCR beta chain sequences. V and J gene assignment, in a later analysis, came from comparing TCR nucleotide sequences with IMGT/GENE-DB human TR gene sequences. Using the TCRdist pipeline, a later analysis assigned CDR3 sequences along with most-parsimonious VDJ recombination scenarios. A later analysis defined each TCR beta chain by its CDR3 amino acid sequence plus V-gene family, and excluded reads lacking a unique V-gene family. To address suspected cross-contamination and a sequencing artifact, a later analysis removed 592 highly shared, low-generation-probability nucleotide sequences. For each public chain, a later analysis derived a clonal expansion index from normalized ranks of inferred template counts within each repertoire. A later analysis computed generation probabilities with a VDJ recombination model fitted to out-of-frame rearrangements, and checked the results against IGoR. Hypergeometric tests were used in a later analysis to score TCR-TCR, TCR-HLA and TCR-CMV co-occurrence, with a repertoire-size bias correction applied to the TCR pairs. False discovery rates were estimated in a later analysis by permuting HLA or CMV assignments 20 times. A later analysis grouped co-occurring TCRs with DBSCAN, adding TCRdist sequence similarity when clustering within HLA-allele-positive subsets. Repertoires with fewer than 30,000 or more than 120,000 public chains were left out of co-occurrence clustering, as were about 5 repertoires with anomalous nucleotide sharing. TCRdb obtained this table from immuneACCESS and retained in-frame rearrangements with V and J assigned. These tables miss some clones; where compared with another copy, unresolved V genes account for less than half of the shortfall, and the remainder is unexplained. V and J calls and clone size are as listed in that table; D and trimming were resolved from the DNA. Counted in this sample were roughly 57,000 clones; around 80% of them appeared once. The ten top clones hold 2.9% of the sample.

The cohort consisted of approximately 670 healthy bone marrow donors. Cohort members were all nominally healthy when sampled, although unrecorded immune exposures were likely present. The donor tested CMV seronegative and was one of the 352 seronegative cohort members. A peripheral blood sample was collected from each donor, and TCR beta sequencing was performed on peripheral blood mononuclear cells. The Qiagen DNeasy Blood Extraction Kit was used to extract genomic DNA from the blood cell samples. This clonotype was sampled from a man aged 45-65 years in good health and CMV-seronegative. The chain is encoded by TRBV10-3 joined to TRBJ2-5; the best D guess is TRBD1, with 6 bases matching. The sequenced sample consisted of PBMCs. CDR3 loop: CAISPSPGASETQYF. The DNA sequence follows: TGTGCCATCAGCCCAAGCCCAGGGGCGTCGGAGACCCAGTACTTC.